This T cell receptor beta chain derives from a study of vaccination effects on CD4 cells after COVID-19. Study-wide background: With the ViraFEST assay, the study expanded antigen-specific CD4+ T cells using viral peptide pools, then sequenced them. Culturing of 2 million to 2.5 million PBMC per well took place with roughly 9.4 IU/ml IL-2 and around 10 ug/ml peptides.

Culturing for approximately 10 days preceded CD4+ T cell isolation. All study participants received two doses of BNT162b2 or mRNA-1273 vaccine. This table comes from immunoSEQ multiplex PCR, and its TCRdb copy is limited to in-frame clones, with some not included. The repertoire consists of 40,000 to 45,000 clones, with about two thirds occurring once and the leading ten covering more than 7%. As for this clone: The target antigen is unknown.

Trimming took 5 bases from V and 8 from J; bases not matched to a gene: 7. CDR1 and CDR2 from the germline V gene are SQVTM and ANQGSEA. The CDR3 runs 13 residues. This clonotype was sampled from a human donor who received a COVID-19 vaccine. V and J are TRBV29-1 and TRBJ1-4; 8 bases are a match to TRBD1. Sample: CD4+ T cells from PBMCs cultured without peptide, taken after COVID-19 vaccination. The chain's CDR3 is CSVRTGREEKLFF. The CDR3 bases are TGCAGCGTTAGGACAGGGCGGGAGGAAAAACTGTTTTTT.